This T cell receptor (beta chain) emerged from a study of T-cell memory formation after mild COVID-19. With respect to this clonotype: The antigen is undetermined.

Findings and limits, study-wide: Memory from before infection featured some responding clones, which suggests cross-reactive memory joined. Whereas later expanders leaned CD4+, clones contracting day 15 to 85 showed a balanced CD4/CD8 makeup.

The CDR3 is made up of 16 amino acids. The V gene's germline CDR1 is PRHDT and CDR2 FYEKMQ (reference sequence). With 5 bases removed from V and 0 bases from J, the gap between germline ends came to 15 bases. TCRdb fed the 5' RACE reads into MiXCR, producing one record per CDR3 protein. The sample shows fewer than 700,000 distinct CDR3 sequences, about 22% of them seen only once. The chain combines TRBV13 with TRBJ2-3; D is uncertain. The TCR sequence derives from an adult woman who had mild COVID-19 (a few samples of this study predate the infection). Cell type and time point are not known. The specimen was PBMCs or a T cell subset sorted from them (not recorded which). The CDR3 region is CASSPTYGLSTDTQYF. The CDR3 region has the DNA TGTGCCAGCAGCCCCACTTACGGCCTTAGCACAGATACGCAGTATTTT.